Given below is one TCR beta chain in context. This specimen comes from a study of control samples from healthy donors and cancer patients. Clones were sequenced by immunoSEQ multiplex PCR, and TCRdb holds only the in-frame ones, with some missing. The sample shows approximately 49,000 clones, just over 85% of them seen only once. Germline V lookup: CDR1 MNHNY, CDR2 SVGAGI (reference sequence). The J segment lost 9 bases and the V segment lost 10 bases, leaving 8 bases of the junction unmatched. This CDR3 has 13 amino acids. This clonotype originated in a woman in her forties or fifties with lung cancer. V is TRBV6-6 and J is TRBJ1-6; 8 bases are shared with TRBD1. Sequenced input: PBMCs. The CDR3 region has the DNA TGTGCCACTACGACAGGGGATATTTCACCCCTCCACTTT. It encodes CATTTGDISPLHF.